This T cell receptor (beta chain) was identified during a study of siplizumab effects on memory and regulatory T cells. The table came from immunoSEQ multiplex PCR; TCRdb's copy has only in-frame clones and leaves some out. The sample holds fewer than 120,000 clones, around nine tenths seen once. Notes on this clone: As yet, its antigen is unknown.

Between the trimmed V and J ends, which lost 1 base and 0 bases, there was a span of 8 bases. CDR3 length: 15 amino acids. Germline assignment: CDR1 ENHRY and CDR2 SYGVKD. Study results and caveats: There was no confirmation of the suppressive function of proliferating Tregs from siplizumab cultures.

Sequenced input: CD4+ T cells sorted from blood. This sequence was found in a human donor in good health. J is TRBJ2-3 and V is TRBV10-3; D is perhaps TRBD2 (6 bases). The CDR3 coding sequence is TGTGCCATCAGTGAGTTAAGCGGGAGCACAGATACGCAGTATTTT. Translated: CAISELSGSTDTQYF.